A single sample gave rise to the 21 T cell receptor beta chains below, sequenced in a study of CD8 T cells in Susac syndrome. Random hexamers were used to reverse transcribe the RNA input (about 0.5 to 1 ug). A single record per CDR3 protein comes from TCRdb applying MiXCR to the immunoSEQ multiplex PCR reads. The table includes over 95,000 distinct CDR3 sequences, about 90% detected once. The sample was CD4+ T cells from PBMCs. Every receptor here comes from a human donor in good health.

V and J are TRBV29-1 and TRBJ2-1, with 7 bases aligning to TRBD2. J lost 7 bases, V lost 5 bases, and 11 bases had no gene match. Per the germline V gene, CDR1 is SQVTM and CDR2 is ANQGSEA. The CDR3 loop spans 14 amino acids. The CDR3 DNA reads TGCAGCGTTCGTACCGGGACTACACATAATGAGCAGTTCTTC. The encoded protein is CSVRTGTTHNEQFF.

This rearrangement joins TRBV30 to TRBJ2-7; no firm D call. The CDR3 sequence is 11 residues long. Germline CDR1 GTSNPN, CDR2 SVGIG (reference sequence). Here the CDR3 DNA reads TGTGCTTTAAGGACCGTCTACGAGCAGTACTTC. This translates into CALRTVYEQYF.

The CDR3: CASSGLGAFF. For the CDR3, the DNA is TGTGCCAGCAGCGGCCTAGGGGCTTTCTTT. This chain links TRBV7-9 with TRBJ1-1; D unclear. The CDR3 covers 10 residues. The V end was cut by 5 bases, the J end by 11 bases, with 9 bases between. The V gene's germline CDR1 is SEHNR and CDR2 FQNEAQ (reference sequence).

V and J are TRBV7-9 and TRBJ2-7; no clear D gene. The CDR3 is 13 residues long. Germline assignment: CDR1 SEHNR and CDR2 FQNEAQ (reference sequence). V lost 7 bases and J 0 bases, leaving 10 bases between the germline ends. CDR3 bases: TGTGCCAGCACCAACGATCTCTCCTACGAGCAGTACTTC. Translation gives CASTNDLSYEQYF.

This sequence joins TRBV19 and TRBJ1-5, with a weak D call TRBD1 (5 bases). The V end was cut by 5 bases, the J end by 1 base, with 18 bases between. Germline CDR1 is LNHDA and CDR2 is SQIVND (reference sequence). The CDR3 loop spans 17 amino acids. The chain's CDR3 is CASSSRERGVSNQPQHF. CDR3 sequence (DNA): TGTGCCAGTAGTTCCAGAGAGAGGGGCGTAAGCAATCAGCCCCAGCATTTT.

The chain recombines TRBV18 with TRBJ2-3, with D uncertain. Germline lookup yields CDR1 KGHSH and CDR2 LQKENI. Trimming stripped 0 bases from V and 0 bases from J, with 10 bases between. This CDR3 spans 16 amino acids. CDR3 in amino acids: CASSPPSGVSTDTQYF. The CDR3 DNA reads TGTGCCAGCTCACCACCGTCGGGTGTTAGCACAGATACGCAGTATTTT.

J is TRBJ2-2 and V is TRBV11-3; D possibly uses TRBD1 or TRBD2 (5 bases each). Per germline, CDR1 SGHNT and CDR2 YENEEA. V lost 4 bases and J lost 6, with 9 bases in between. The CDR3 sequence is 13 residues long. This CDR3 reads CASSWDGAGELFF. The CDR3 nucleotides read TGTGCCAGCAGCTGGGACGGGGCCGGGGAGCTGTTTTTT.

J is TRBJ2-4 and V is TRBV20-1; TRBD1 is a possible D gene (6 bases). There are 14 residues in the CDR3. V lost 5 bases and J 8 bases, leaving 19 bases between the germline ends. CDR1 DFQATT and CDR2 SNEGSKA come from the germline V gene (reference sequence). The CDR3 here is CSAQNSGVRDIQYF. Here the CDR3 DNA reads TGCAGTGCTCAAAACTCAGGGGTCAGGGACATTCAGTACTTC.

The chain's CDR3 is CASRPSGLYNEQFF. CDR3 nucleotides: TGTGCCAGTAGACCCTCCGGACTGTACAATGAGCAGTTCTTC. The rearrangement links TRBV19 to TRBJ2-1, with a weak D call TRBD2 (5 bases). Trimming took off 6 bases at V and 4 bases at J, with 13 bases between the two ends. CDR1 is LNHDA, CDR2 SQIVND, per germline (reference sequence). The CDR3 runs 14 residues.

The CDR3 coding sequence is TGCGCCAGCAGCCAAGATTACCCCTCTAGGCGGAGGGATACGCAGTATTTT. Its protein is CASSQDYPSRRRDTQYF. This rearrangement joins TRBV4-3 to TRBJ2-3, with D possibly being TRBD2 (5 bases). The CDR3 is made up of 17 amino acids. Germline V gives CDR1 LGHNA, CDR2 YSLEER. V was trimmed by 0 bases and J by 6 bases, leaving 19 bases between them.

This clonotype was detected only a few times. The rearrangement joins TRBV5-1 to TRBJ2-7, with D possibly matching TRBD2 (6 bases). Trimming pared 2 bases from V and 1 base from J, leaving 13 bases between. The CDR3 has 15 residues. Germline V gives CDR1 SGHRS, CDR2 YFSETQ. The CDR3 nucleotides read TGCGCCAGCAGCTTTATCGCGGAGGGTTCCTACGAGCAGTACTTC. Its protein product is CASSFIAEGSYEQYF.

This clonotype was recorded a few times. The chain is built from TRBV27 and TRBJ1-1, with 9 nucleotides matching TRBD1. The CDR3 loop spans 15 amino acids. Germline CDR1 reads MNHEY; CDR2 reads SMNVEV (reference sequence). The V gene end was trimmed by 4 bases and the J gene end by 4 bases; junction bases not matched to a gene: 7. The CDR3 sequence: CASSSSPDRGTEAFF. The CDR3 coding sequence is TGTGCCAGCAGTTCCTCTCCGGACAGGGGCACTGAAGCTTTCTTT.

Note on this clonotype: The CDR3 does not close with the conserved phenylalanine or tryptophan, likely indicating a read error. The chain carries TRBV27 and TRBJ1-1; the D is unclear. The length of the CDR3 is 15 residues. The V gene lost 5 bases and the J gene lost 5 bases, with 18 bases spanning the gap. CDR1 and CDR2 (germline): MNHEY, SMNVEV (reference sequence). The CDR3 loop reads CASSAWTTLGTEAFY. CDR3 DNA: TGTGCCAGCAGTGCGTGGACGACTCTTGGAACTGAAGCTTTCTAT.

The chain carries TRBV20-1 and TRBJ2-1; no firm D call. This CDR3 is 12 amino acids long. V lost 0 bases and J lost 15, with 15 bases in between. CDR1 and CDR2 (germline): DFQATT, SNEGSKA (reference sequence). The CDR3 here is CSARDENTNPFF. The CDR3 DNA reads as TGCAGTGCTAGAGATGAGAACACCAACCCGTTCTTC.

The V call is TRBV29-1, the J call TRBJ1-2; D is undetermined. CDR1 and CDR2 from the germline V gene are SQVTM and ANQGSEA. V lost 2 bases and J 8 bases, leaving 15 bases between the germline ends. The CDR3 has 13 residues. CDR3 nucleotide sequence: TGCAGCGTTGAATCAGGACCCGGAGGGGGCTACACCTTC. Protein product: CSVESGPGGGYTF.

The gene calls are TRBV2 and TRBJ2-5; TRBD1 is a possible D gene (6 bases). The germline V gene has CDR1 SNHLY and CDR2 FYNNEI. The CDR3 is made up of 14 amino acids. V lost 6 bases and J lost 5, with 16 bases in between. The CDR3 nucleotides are TGTGCCAGCAGCCCAGACAGGTCGAGGGAGACCCAGTACTTC. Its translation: CASSPDRSRETQYF.

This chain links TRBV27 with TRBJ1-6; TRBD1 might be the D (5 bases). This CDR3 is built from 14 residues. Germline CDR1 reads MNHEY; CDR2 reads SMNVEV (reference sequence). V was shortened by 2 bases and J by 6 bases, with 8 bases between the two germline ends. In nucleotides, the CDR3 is TGTGCCAGCAGTTTACAGGGTGGTAATTCACCCCTCCACTTT. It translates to CASSLQGGNSPLHF.

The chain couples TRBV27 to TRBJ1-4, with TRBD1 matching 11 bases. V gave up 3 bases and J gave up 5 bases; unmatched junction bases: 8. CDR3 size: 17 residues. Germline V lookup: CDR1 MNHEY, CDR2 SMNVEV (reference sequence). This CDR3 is CASSFRRGTGGNEKLFF. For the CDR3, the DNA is TGTGCCAGCAGTTTCCGGCGAGGGACAGGGGGAAATGAAAAACTGTTTTTT.

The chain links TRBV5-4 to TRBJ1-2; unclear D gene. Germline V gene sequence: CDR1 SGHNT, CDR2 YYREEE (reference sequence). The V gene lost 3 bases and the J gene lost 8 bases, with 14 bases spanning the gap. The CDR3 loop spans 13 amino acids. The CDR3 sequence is CASSSPTGPGYTF. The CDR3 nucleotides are TGTGCCAGCAGCTCCCCCACCGGACCCGGCTACACCTTC.

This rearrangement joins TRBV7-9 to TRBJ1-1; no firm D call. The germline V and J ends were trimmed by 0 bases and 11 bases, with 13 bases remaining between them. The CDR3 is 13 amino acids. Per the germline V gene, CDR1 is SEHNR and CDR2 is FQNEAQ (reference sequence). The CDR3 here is CASSLAQRETAFF. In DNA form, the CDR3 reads TGTGCCAGCAGCTTAGCGCAGAGGGAAACTGCTTTCTTT.

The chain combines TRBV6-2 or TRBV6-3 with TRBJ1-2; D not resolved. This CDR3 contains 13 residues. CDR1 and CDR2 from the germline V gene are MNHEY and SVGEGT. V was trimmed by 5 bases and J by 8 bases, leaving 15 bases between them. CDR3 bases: TGTGCCAGCAGTGGTGCAGGTCCCCGCGGCTACACCTTC. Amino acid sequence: CASSGAGPRGYTF.